This T cell receptor beta chain was retrieved from a study of T cells in Graves' hyperthyroidism and ophthalmopathy (dated 2019 in TCRdb). For context, the study as a whole: Peripheral blood was collected at initial diagnosis, before any treatment. According to the paper, TCR Vbeta CDR3 sequencing was carried out on approximately 140 peripheral blood samples, which came from more than 40 ophthalmopathy, approximately 72 hyperthyroidism and roughly 17 progressor patients. In six Graves' hyperthyroidism patients, the study also compared T-cell repertoires from thyroid tissue with T-cell repertoires from blood. To identify TCR V-J signatures that set the groups apart, the researchers used a discovery cohort of approximately 98 patients, made up of roughly 45 with Graves' ophthalmopathy and some 60 with stable Graves' hyperthyroidism. Whether ophthalmopathy could be predicted prospectively was tested in an independent validation cohort made up of under 20 hyperthyroidism patients plus 17 patients who later progressed to ophthalmopathy. The 95 to 100 discovery patients were randomly split 7:3 into training and test sets. Once sampling was done, hyperthyroidism patients were given methimazole at a starting dose of 30 mg daily, whereas ophthalmopathy patients were given high-dose intravenous methylprednisolone.

A note on this clonotype: Its antigen has not been determined. No per-base quality is available; no much larger clone lies one base away.

The germline V gene sets CDR1 to KGHSH and CDR2 to LQKENI. The junction carries 13 bases between V and J, which are trimmed by 3 bases and 0 bases respectively. Taken from cysteine to phenylalanine, the CDR3 has 16 residues. Just CDR3 DNA is preserved here, 48 bases in frame from base 1. The full study reports these points: Sample size was not statistically predetermined, and blinding of investigators to group allocation was not performed. Most expanded thyroid clonotypes (frequency above 0.001) were also detected in blood, a finding suggesting that blood repertoires may reflect thyroid immune responses. In validation, progression to ophthalmopathy was predicted by the model with 70.59% sensitivity and about 72% specificity, a median of roughly six months before onset. Ophthalmopathy was separated from stable hyperthyroidism by a 13 V-J signature model, with 85% to 90% sensitivity and about 81% specificity obtained in cross-validation and 80%/75% obtained in testing.

TCR beta CDR3 regions were amplified from RNA transcripts. For the first round of RT-PCR on the TCR CDR3, the HTBI primer set was used together with the Qiagen OneStep RT-PCR kit. A second multiplex PCR round built the libraries, followed by size selection and purification. Libraries were sequenced paired-end with 100 bp reads on an Illumina HiSeq2000. The original pipeline was this. SOAPnuke was used to process the raw data, throwing out any read that contained adapters or uncalled bases, had a mean Phred below 15, or lacked an exact constant-primer or identifier match. COPE v1.2.5 was used to merge the high-quality paired reads, and each unique nucleotide sequence was defined as a clonotype. MiTCR v1.1 was used to align clonotypes to the IMGT TRBV, TRBD and TRBJ reference segments. Analysis was restricted to V-J combinations with a frequency above 0.0001, which covered 99.2% of repertoires. The TCS score was defined as the ratio of F50 (clonal expansion) to E x V (chaos), calculated using BLOSUM62-based TCRdist between CDR3 peptides within each V-J. Welch's t-statistics and random forest reduced around 520 V-J features to roughly 13, which were used in a naive Bayes classifier (R e1071). TCRdb reprocessed the public reads (quality trimming at Q25 with fastp, clone calling with MiXCR) and kept in-frame beta chains. Merged by CDR3 protein, the rows form single entries marked with the most common genes and DNA. What appears here as the V and J calls and clone size reflects TCRdb's work, not the paper's. Across this sample there are a few hundred thousand distinct CDR3 sequences, with more than 13% seen only once. The ten largest clonotypes hold about 31% of the sample.

A patient counted as having stable Graves' hyperthyroidism if no progression to ophthalmopathy occurred over 18 months of follow-up. Hyperthyroidism patients were newly diagnosed, had a disease duration of under 2 months, and were aged 18 to 65 years. Patients with uncontrolled infections, other autoimmune diseases, pregnancy or lactation were excluded. Diagnoses were based on clinical symptoms, serum thyroxine and TRAb, thyroid ultrasound and orbital computed tomography. Ficoll-Paque density gradient centrifugation was used to isolate PBMCs from about 9.4 ml of fresh peripheral blood. Total RNA was extracted with Trizol reagent, and quality was checked on an Agilent 2100 Bioanalyzer.

This clonotype originated in a woman in her twenties or thirties with Graves' hyperthyroidism. The sample taken for sequencing was blood. Rearrangement joined TRBV18 to TRBJ2-3; possibly the D gene is TRBD1, per 6 matching bases. In nucleotide form, the sequence is TGTGCCAGCTCACCGAGTCCACAGGGCAGCACAGATACGCAGTATTTT. This sequence encodes CASSPSPQGSTDTQYF.